This T cell receptor beta chain was obtained from a study of cytomegalovirus exposure and HLA in healthy donors. Primers included in the PCR were 60 Vbeta and 13 Jbeta primers. TCRdb keeps only in-frame clones here, not all; method: immunoSEQ multiplex PCR. The sample contains fewer than 200,000 clones, around 84% of which appear only once. Broader study findings: Owing to their indistinguishability, certain V segments, notably TRBV6-2 and TRBV6-3, were excluded. The classifier reportedly diagnosed cytomegalovirus status with high sensitivity and specificity.

This CDR3 contains 13 residues. V shed 6 bases and J shed 6 bases, with 9 bases lying between them. Per germline, CDR1 MNHNS and CDR2 SASEGT. The table lists this clone with a few counts. Its antigen is unknown. V usage is TRBV6-1 and J usage is TRBJ1-6; no definite D call. The sequence derives from a man younger than 35 in good health and CMV-seropositive. Sample: PBMCs. The CDR3 coding sequence is TGTGCCAGCAGCGGTGAAGCTAATTCACCCCTCCACTTT. Its translation is CASSGEANSPLHF.